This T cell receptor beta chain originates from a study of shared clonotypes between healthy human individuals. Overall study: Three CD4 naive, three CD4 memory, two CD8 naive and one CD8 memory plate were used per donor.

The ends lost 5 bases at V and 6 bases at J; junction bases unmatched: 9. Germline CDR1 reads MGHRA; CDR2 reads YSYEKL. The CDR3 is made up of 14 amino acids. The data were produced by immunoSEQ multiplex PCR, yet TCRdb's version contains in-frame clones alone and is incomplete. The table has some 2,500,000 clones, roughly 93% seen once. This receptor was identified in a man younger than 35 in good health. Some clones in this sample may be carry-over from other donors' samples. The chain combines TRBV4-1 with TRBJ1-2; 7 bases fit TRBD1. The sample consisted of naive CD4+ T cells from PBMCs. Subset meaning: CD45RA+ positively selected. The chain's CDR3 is CASSNRQGSHGYTF. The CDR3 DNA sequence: TGCGCCAGCAGCAACAGACAGGGATCACATGGCTACACCTTC.